A selection of T cell receptor beta chains follows, all from one sample in a study of lymphopenia after photon versus proton radiotherapy. Clones were sequenced by immunoSEQ multiplex PCR, and TCRdb holds only the in-frame ones, with some missing. The top ten hold around 3% of the sample, which has 35,000 to 45,000 clones, approximately 81% seen once. The material was peripheral blood, obtained from a patient treated with photon-based radiotherapy. These receptors were collected from a man in his fifties or sixties with gastric cancer. Each CDR3 is given with its conserved first and last residue. D genes are given only for firm matches. Only part of the rows carry a size: once, few, many, or a class if the clone is expanded.

NA	TRBV4-1	16	NA	TRBJ1-6	CASSQGSGFYNSPLHF	TGCGCCAGCAGCCAAGGTTCCGGGTTCTATAATTCACCCCTCCACTTT
few	TRBV7-8	14	NA	TRBJ1-5	CASSLDQENQPQHF	TGTGCCAGCAGCTTAGATCAAGAGAATCAGCCCCAGCATTTT
NA	TRBV6-5	15	NA	TRBJ2-1	CASRMTASSYNEQFF	TGTGCCAGCAGGATGACAGCCAGCTCCTACAATGAGCAGTTCTTC
NA	TRBV4-2	14	TRBD2	TRBJ2-2	CASSQAAGGWELFF	TGTGCCAGCAGCCAAGCAGCGGGAGGGTGGGAGCTGTTTTTT
NA	TRBV19	12	NA	TRBJ2-5	CASSIGAETQYF	TGTGCCAGTAGTATAGGAGCGGAGACCCAGTACTTC
NA	TRBV30	14	TRBD1	TRBJ2-7	CAWSVRTGAAEQYF	TGTGCCTGGAGTGTCCGGACAGGGGCCGCGGAGCAGTACTTC
NA	TRBV29-1	12	TRBD1	TRBJ2-7	CSGRTGPGEQYF	TGCAGCGGTCGGACAGGGCCGGGGGAGCAGTACTTC
NA	TRBV5-5	13	TRBD1	TRBJ2-7	CASSIIDRGEQYF	TGTGCCAGCAGCATTATCGACAGGGGCGAGCAGTACTTC
NA	TRBV6-1	11	NA	TRBJ2-1	CASSLDVEQFF	TGTGCCAGCAGCCTTGACGTGGAGCAGTTCTTC
NA	TRBV6-1	15	TRBD1	TRBJ1-3	CASSETGGFRNTIYF	TGTGCCAGCAGTGAAACAGGGGGCTTTAGAAACACCATATATTTT
once	TRBV2	13	NA	TRBJ1-1	CASNGGPLTEAFF	TGTGCCAGCAACGGGGGGCCACTTACTGAAGCTTTCTTT
NA	TRBV19	17	NA	TRBJ1-5	CASSTVQGRPGNQPQHF	TGTGCCAGTAGTACGGTCCAGGGACGTCCGGGCAATCAGCCCCAGCATTTT
NA	TRBV5-1	15	TRBD2	TRBJ2-7	CASSESGAGLDEQYF	TGCGCCAGCAGCGAAAGCGGGGCCGGCTTGGACGAGCAGTACTTC
NA	TRBV7-7	14	NA	TRBJ2-3	CASSSLGGGDTQYF	TGTGCCAGCAGCTCCCTTGGTGGCGGAGATACGCAGTATTTT
NA	TRBV11-2	15	TRBD2	TRBJ2-7	CASSSLGGEGDEQYF	TGTGCCAGCAGCTCGCTGGGGGGGGAAGGGGACGAGCAGTACTTC
few	TRBV19	16	NA	TRBJ2-1	CASSIIAVSSYNEQFF	TGTGCCAGTAGTATTATTGCGGTAAGCTCCTACAATGAGCAGTTCTTC
NA	TRBV6-4	15	TRBD2	TRBJ2-2	CASSPSGTNTGELFF	TGTGCCAGCAGCCCTAGCGGGACGAACACCGGGGAGCTGTTTTTT
NA	TRBV19	15	TRBD1	TRBJ1-1	CASSIGGDRLTEAFF	TGTGCCAGTAGCATAGGGGGGGACAGGCTCACTGAAGCTTTCTTT
NA	TRBV5-1	14	NA	TRBJ1-2	CASSPEPGLYGYTF	TGCGCCAGCAGCCCGGAGCCAGGTTTATATGGCTACACCTTC
once	TRBV5-4	17	TRBD1	TRBJ2-2	CASSEPGGQGRTGELFF	TGTGCCAGCAGCGAACCCGGTGGACAGGGTCGGACCGGGGAGCTGTTTTTT
NA	TRBV5-6	17	TRBD1	TRBJ2-5	CASSLAYGTGSWETQYF	TGTGCCAGCAGCTTGGCGTACGGGACAGGGTCATGGGAGACCCAGTACTTC
NA	TRBV5-1	13	NA	TRBJ2-3	CASSLRVADTQYF	TGCGCCAGCAGCTTGCGGGTAGCAGATACGCAGTATTTT
NA	TRBV10-3	12	NA	TRBJ1-1	CAIGGMNTEAFF	TGTGCCATCGGGGGGATGAACACTGAAGCTTTCTTT
NA	TRBV2	14	NA	TRBJ1-5	CASMGDSSNQPQHF	TGTGCCAGCATGGGGGACTCCTCTAATCAGCCCCAGCATTTT
once	TRBV5-1	15	TRBD1	TRBJ2-3	CASSFRDREGDTQYF	TGCGCCAGCAGCTTCCGGGACAGGGAAGGAGATACGCAGTATTTT
NA	TRBV28	14	TRBD1	TRBJ1-5	CASGTGGLGQPQHF	TGTGCCAGCGGGACAGGGGGCTTGGGTCAGCCCCAGCATTTT
NA	TRBV19	15	NA	TRBJ2-2	CASSIGNRAAGELFF	TGTGCCAGTAGTATAGGAAACAGGGCGGCCGGGGAGCTGTTTTTT
NA	TRBV6-1	14	NA	TRBJ2-7	CASSQKGGVHEQYF	TGTGCCAGCAGCCAAAAGGGGGGGGTCCACGAGCAGTACTTC
NA	TRBV5-1	16	TRBD1	TRBJ1-1	CASSSLNRGAGTEAFF	TGCGCCAGCAGCTCGTTAAACAGGGGAGCGGGCACTGAAGCTTTCTTT
NA	TRBV5-4	15	TRBD1	TRBJ2-7	CASSYPGQAIDEQYF	TGTGCCAGCAGCTACCCGGGACAGGCTATTGACGAGCAGTACTTC
NA	TRBV5-1	12	NA	TRBJ2-5	CASSLGRETQYF	TGCGCCAGCAGCTTGGGGAGAGAGACCCAGTACTTC
once	TRBV5-1	13	NA	TRBJ2-5	CASQQGGGETQYF	TGCGCCAGCCAACAGGGCGGTGGGGAGACCCAGTACTTC
NA	TRBV11-2	14	NA	TRBJ2-5	CASSLAGMRETQYF	TGTGCCAGCAGCTTAGCGGGGATGAGGGAGACCCAGTACTTC
NA	TRBV28	14	NA	TRBJ2-7	CATPDPRRSYEQYF	TGTGCCACCCCAGATCCCCGAAGATCCTACGAGCAGTACTTC
few	TRBV7-2	13	TRBD1	TRBJ1-4	CASSLTGGEKLFF	TGTGCCAGCAGCTTAACAGGGGGGGAAAAACTGTTTTTT
NA	TRBV6-5	12	TRBD1	TRBJ1-6	CASSNRGSPLHF	TGTGCCAGCAGTAACAGGGGTTCACCCCTCCACTTT
few	TRBV19	15	NA	TRBJ2-3	CASSRSGSEGDTQYF	TGTGCCAGTAGCCGGTCCGGCTCCGAGGGAGATACGCAGTATTTT
NA	TRBV6-4	14	NA	TRBJ2-7	CATHPPGVTYEQYF	TGTGCCACCCATCCGCCCGGAGTCACCTACGAGCAGTACTTC
NA	TRBV18	16	NA	TRBJ1-3	CASSRWDSSSGNTIYF	TGTGCCAGCTCGCGATGGGACTCGAGCTCTGGAAACACCATATATTTT
NA	TRBV7-9	11	NA	TRBJ2-5	CASRGGETQYF	TGTGCCAGCAGGGGGGGAGAGACCCAGTACTTC
NA	TRBV6-1	12	NA	TRBJ1-2	CASSPWTALATF	TGTGCCAGCAGCCCTTGGACAGCCCTGGCGACCTTC
once	TRBV7-2	16	TRBD2	TRBJ2-2	CASSISSGANTGELFF	TGTGCCAGCAGCATTTCTAGCGGCGCGAACACCGGGGAGCTGTTTTTT
NA	TRBV23-1	15	NA	TRBJ2-7	CASSHWTGGPYEQYF	TGCGCCAGCAGTCATTGGACGGGTGGCCCCTACGAGCAGTACTTC
once	TRBV18	13	NA	TRBJ2-7	CASSPGDDYEQYF	TGTGCCAGCTCACCAGGGGACGACTACGAGCAGTACTTC
few	TRBV6-6	14	NA	TRBJ1-5	CASSQDTYNQPQHF	TGTGCCAGCAGCCAAGACACCTACAATCAGCCCCAGCATTTT
NA	TRBV11-2	16	TRBD2	TRBJ2-1	CASSPRWASGYNEQFF	TGTGCCAGCAGCCCTCGGTGGGCTAGCGGTTACAATGAGCAGTTCTTC
NA	TRBV7-2	16	NA	TRBJ2-2	CASSSESLSTARELFF	TGTGCCAGCAGCTCCGAATCACTTTCAACAGCGAGGGAGCTGTTTTTT
NA	TRBV10-3	14	NA	TRBJ2-2	CAIKTGIGTGELFF	TGTGCCATCAAAACGGGTATAGGCACCGGGGAGCTGTTTTTT
NA	TRBV9	14	TRBD2	TRBJ2-5	CASSVGGGKETQYF	TGTGCCAGCAGCGTCGGCGGGGGGAAAGAGACCCAGTACTTC
NA	TRBV7-2	14	NA	TRBJ2-5	CASSTFSSAETQYF	TGTGCCAGCAGCACCTTCTCTAGCGCAGAGACCCAGTACTTC
NA	TRBV28	11	NA	TRBJ1-4	CASSFRQKLFF	TGTGCCAGCAGTTTTCGGCAAAAACTGTTTTTT
NA	TRBV11-2	16	TRBD2	TRBJ2-2	CASSLRAGVGTGELFF	TGTGCCAGCAGCTTACGAGCGGGAGTCGGCACCGGGGAGCTGTTTTTT
NA	TRBV9	15	NA	TRBJ2-6	CASSVASSGANVLTF	TGTGCCAGCAGCGTAGCAAGCTCTGGGGCCAACGTCCTGACTTTC
NA	TRBV5-1	16	NA	TRBJ2-3	CASSLDQGRGTDTQYF	TGCGCCAGCAGCTTGGATCAGGGTAGGGGCACAGATACGCAGTATTTT
NA	TRBV11-1	16	TRBD2	TRBJ2-3	CASSYGLAGGTDTQYF	TGTGCCAGCAGCTATGGACTAGCGGGAGGCACAGATACGCAGTATTTT
once	TRBV9	16	TRBD1	TRBJ2-2	CASSPGQGPLSGELFF	TGTGCCAGCAGCCCCGGACAGGGCCCCTTGTCCGGGGAGCTGTTTTTT
few	TRBV28	15	NA	TRBJ1-1	CASSFPGEGDTEAFF	TGTGCCAGCAGTTTCCCAGGGGAGGGGGACACTGAAGCTTTCTTT
NA	TRBV28	16	NA	TRBJ2-1	CASRPVGPGKNNEQFF	TGTGCCAGCAGACCGGTCGGCCCCGGGAAGAACAATGAGCAGTTCTTC
NA	TRBV5-1	14	TRBD1	TRBJ2-7	CASSQTGGWDEQYF	TGCGCCAGCAGCCAGACAGGGGGCTGGGACGAGCAGTACTTC